This entry concerns a single T cell receptor (beta chain). Other DNA sequences in the same sample also yield this CDR3. Running of the assay took place at deep level. Per sorted-subset replicate PCR, input was 150 to 250 ng DNA, representing around 29,000 T cell genomes. Profiled with immunoSEQ multiplex PCR; TCRdb holds only in-frame clones, not every one. The sample holds millions of clones; about 95% are singletons and the top ten take under 0.15%. Naive CD45RA+ and memory CD45RA-negative subsets were split from CD4+ cells. This sample is drawn from a study of shared clonotypes between healthy human individuals. Study-wide context: Donor composition was a couple of women and a few men, aged 18 to 49.

The CDR3 consists of 15 residues. Germline lookup yields CDR1 MNHNY and CDR2 SVGAGI (reference sequence). Trimming removed 0 bases from V and 1 base from J; junction bases left unmatched: 1. Source material: naive CD4+ T cells sorted from blood. Subset in this sample: CD45RA+ positively selected. This TCR derives from a man between 18 and 35 years old in good health. The genes are TRBV6-6 and TRBJ2-7; 9 nucleotides agree with TRBD1. The CDR3 DNA reads as TGTGCCAGCAGTTACTCGACAGGGGGGTCCTACGAGCAGTACTTC. Translated, it gives CASSYSTGGSYEQYF.